This T cell receptor (beta chain) appears in the sequencing data of a study of blood T cell repertoires in COVID-19 (dated by TCRdb to about 2020). Looking at the study overall: Collaborator samples came from the United States, Italy and Spain and covered acute and convalescent phases of COVID-19. The material from the prospective study consisted of cDNA or gDNA derived from T cells, B-cell-depleted T cells, or PBMCs. Subjects who had been exposed to COVID-19, were actively infected with it, or had recovered from it provided the deeply sampled blood TCRbeta repertoires that made up the dataset. A freely available public database, intended as a resource for researchers studying the immune response to SARS-CoV-2, is where the repertoires were released. The samples were drawn from two sources: the first 160 participants of the ongoing ImmuneRACE study, and 1,000 to 1,500 subjects contributed by 6 global collaborators. The sample metadata nearly always contained a de-identified subject ID, COVID-19 status, age in years and sex. Where HLA class I and class II types were available, the types were taken from metadata supplied by the sample provider, not from assay-based typing. Overall study outcomes, separate from this receptor: The amount of clinical and demographic metadata varied by source and participant and was provided uncurated.

The CDR3 contains 14 residues, cysteine and phenylalanine counted. Only the CDR3 DNA stays, 42 bases, in frame from base 1. The germline V gene provides CDR1 SGHNT and CDR2 YENEEA. The germline ends are 13 bases apart after V is trimmed by 5 bases and J by 3 bases. A word on this clone: Its antigen is unknown. No base qualities exist here, and no much larger clone lies one base off it.

TCRbeta CDR3 regions were amplified from genomic DNA using the immunoSEQ Assay, a bias-controlled multiplex PCR. Per the original workflow: The number of nucleated cells in each sample was estimated by amplification of reference gene primers within the assay. To quantify the absolute abundance of each unique TCRbeta CDR3 rearrangement, sequence reads were collapsed and filtered. Productive Simpson clonality was computed per sample as the square root of Simpson's diversity index over productive rearrangements. TCRdb took over this immuneACCESS table, retaining in-frame rearrangements with V and J assigned. Such tables are incomplete; in checked studies, under half of the missing clones stem from an unresolved V gene, and the remainder is unexplained. D and trimming come from the DNA, and the V and J calls and clone size come from that table. The table for this sample lists around 400,000 clones; approximately 89% of them were counted only once. In total, the top ten clones hold about 2.3% of the sample.

In Seattle, one collaborating source enrolled patients while the infection was active and tracked those patients longitudinally over the course of disease. The collaborating institutions used their own protocols to collect whole blood in K2EDTA tubes. Collaborator samples were shipped for TCRbeta analysis as frozen whole blood, isolated PBMCs, or DNA extracted from either sample type. In this chain, TRBV11-3 is recombined with TRBJ2-5, with a weak D call of TRBD2 (6 bases match). The TCR comes from a woman aged 60-70 years with COVID-19, enrolled during active disease. Sequences were obtained from peripheral blood. The nucleotide sequence reads TGTGCCAGCAGCGCATCCGGGGAGGAAGAGACCCAGTACTTC. Its product reads: CASSASGEEETQYF. The CDR3 plus the reference TRBV11-3 and TRBJ2-5 genes for the other parts give the full variable domain: EAGVVQSPRYKIIEKKQPVAFWCNPISGHNTLYWYLQNLGQGPELLIRYENEEAVDDSQLPKDRFSAERLKGVDSTLKIQPAELGDSAVYLCASSASGEEETQYFGPGTRLLVL.